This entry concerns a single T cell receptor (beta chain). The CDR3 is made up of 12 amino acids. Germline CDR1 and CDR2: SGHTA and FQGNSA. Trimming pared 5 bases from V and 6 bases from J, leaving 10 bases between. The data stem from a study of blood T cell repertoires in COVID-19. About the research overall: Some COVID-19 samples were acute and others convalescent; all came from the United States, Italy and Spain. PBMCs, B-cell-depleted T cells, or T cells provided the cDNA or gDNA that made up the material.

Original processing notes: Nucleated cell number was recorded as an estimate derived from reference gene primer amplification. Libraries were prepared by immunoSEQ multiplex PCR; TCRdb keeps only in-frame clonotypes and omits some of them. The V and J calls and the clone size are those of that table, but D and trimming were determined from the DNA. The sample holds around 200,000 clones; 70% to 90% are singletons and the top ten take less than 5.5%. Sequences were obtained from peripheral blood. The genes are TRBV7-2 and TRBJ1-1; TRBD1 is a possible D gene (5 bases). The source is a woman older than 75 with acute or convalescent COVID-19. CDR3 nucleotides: TGTGCCAGCAGCCAGGGAGGGGCTGAAGCTTTCTTT. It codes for CASSQGGAEAFF.